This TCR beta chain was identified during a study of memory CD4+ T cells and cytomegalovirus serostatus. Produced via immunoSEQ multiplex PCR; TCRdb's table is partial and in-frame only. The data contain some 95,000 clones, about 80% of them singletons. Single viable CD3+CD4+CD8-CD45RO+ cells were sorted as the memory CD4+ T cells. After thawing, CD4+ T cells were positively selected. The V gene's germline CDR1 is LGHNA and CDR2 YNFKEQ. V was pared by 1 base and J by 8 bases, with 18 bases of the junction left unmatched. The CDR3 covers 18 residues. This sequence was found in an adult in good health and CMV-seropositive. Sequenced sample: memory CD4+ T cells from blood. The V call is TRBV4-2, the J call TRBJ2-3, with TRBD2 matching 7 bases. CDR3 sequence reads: CASSQGGMTGPWGGTQYF. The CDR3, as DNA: TGTGCCAGCAGCCAAGGGGGGATGACGGGCCCTTGGGGGGGTACGCAGTATTTT.